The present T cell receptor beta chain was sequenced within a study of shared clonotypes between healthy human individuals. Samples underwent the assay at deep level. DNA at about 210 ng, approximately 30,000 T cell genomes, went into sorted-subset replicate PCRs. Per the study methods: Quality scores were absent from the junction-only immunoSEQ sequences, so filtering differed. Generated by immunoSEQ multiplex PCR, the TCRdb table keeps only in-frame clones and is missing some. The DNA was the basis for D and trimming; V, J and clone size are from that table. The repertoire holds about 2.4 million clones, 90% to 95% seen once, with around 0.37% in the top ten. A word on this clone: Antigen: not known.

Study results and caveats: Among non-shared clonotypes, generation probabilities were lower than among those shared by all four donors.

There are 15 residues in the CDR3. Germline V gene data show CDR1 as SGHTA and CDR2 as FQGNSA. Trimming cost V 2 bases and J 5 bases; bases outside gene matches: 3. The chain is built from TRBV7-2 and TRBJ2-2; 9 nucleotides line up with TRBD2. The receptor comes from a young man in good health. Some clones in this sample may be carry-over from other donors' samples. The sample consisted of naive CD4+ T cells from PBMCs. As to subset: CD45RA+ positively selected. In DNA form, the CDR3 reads TGTGCCAGCAGCTTACGAGCGGGAGGTACCGGGGAGCTGTTTTTT. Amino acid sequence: CASSLRAGGTGELFF.